The 4 T cell receptor beta chains given below trace back to one sample, sequenced in a study of T cell responses to AZD1222 COVID-19 vaccine. Clones were sequenced by immunoSEQ multiplex PCR, and TCRdb holds only the in-frame ones, with some missing. In the table there are around 270,000 clones, about 94% of which are singletons. The specimen was peripheral blood, collected 28 days after the second AZD1222 dose. These receptors came from an adult who received the AZD1222 COVID-19 vaccine.

The chain recombines TRBV6-1 with TRBJ1-6; D is unresolved. The CDR3 is made up of 15 amino acids. The V gene's germline CDR1 is MNHNS and CDR2 SASEGT. Trimming shortened V by 0 bases and J by 9 bases, and 12 bases separated the two germline ends. CDR3 nucleotide sequence: TGTGCCAGCAGTGAAGCGCGTCCTCAACGTTCACCCCTCCACTTT. It specifies CASSEARPQRSPLHF.

The chain is built from TRBV4-3 and TRBJ2-7, with 11 bases matching TRBD2. Germline V gene sequence: CDR1 LGHNA, CDR2 YSLEER. The CDR3 has 15 amino acids. Trimming took 3 bases from V and 3 from J; bases not matched to a gene: 4. The DNA of the CDR3 is TGCGCCAGCAGCCAGGGGACTAGCGGCCTCTACGAGCAGTACTTC. Translation: CASSQGTSGLYEQYF.

V gene TRBV4-1 combines with J gene TRBJ1-6; no reliable D call. Trimming shortened V by 4 bases and J by 6 bases, and 13 bases separated the two germline ends. CDR1 MGHRA and CDR2 YSYEKL come from the germline V gene. This CDR3 is built from 15 residues. The CDR3 sequence is CASSPPGKCNSPLHF. The CDR3 DNA reads TGCGCCAGCAGCCCCCCGGGTAAGTGTAATTCACCCCTCCACTTT.

V is TRBV12-3 or TRBV12-4 and J is TRBJ2-7; 7 bases are a match to TRBD1. V was clipped by 8 bases and J by 3 bases; unmatched bases: 7. The CDR3 consists of 13 residues. CDR3 region: CASGATGSYEQYF. The CDR3 nucleotides are TGTGCCAGCGGGGCGACAGGGAGCTACGAGCAGTACTTC.